This T cell receptor (beta chain) was captured in a study of T cells in Graves' hyperthyroidism and ophthalmopathy. Study-level background: Peripheral blood was drawn at first diagnosis, prior to all treatment. Study conclusions and caveats: Prediction of ophthalmopathy progression came a median 6.5 months pre-onset.

PBMCs were derived from about 10 ml fresh peripheral blood. This clonotype was counted a few times. The antigen is not known. Amplified TCR beta CDR3 regions came from RNA transcripts. HTBI primers drove first-round RT-PCR of the TCR CDR3. TCRdb re-called the multiplex PCR reads through MiXCR, storing one row per CDR3 protein. The sample gives roughly 360,000 distinct CDR3 sequences, around an eighth of which show up once; about a fifth is in the top ten. The sequenced material came from blood. The sequence was collected from a man in his thirties or forties with Graves' hyperthyroidism that later progressed to Graves' ophthalmopathy.

CDR3: CASSPQQPSYNEQFF. CDR3 in DNA: TGTGCCAGCTCACCACAACAGCCCTCCTACAATGAGCAGTTCTTC. V gene TRBV18 combines with J gene TRBJ2-1; D call uncertain. Germline CDR1 and CDR2: KGHSH and LQKENI. The CDR3 is 15 amino acids. Trimming removed 1 base from V and 0 bases from J, with 7 bases in between.